The 18 T cell receptor beta chains given below trace back to one sample, sequenced in a study of T cells after yellow fever vaccination. Via MiXCR, TCRdb re-called the 5' RACE reads, giving one row per CDR3 protein. The sample consists of approximately 150,000 distinct CDR3 sequences, 5.5% to 8% of them appearing once. The specimen was CD4+ T cells sorted from PBMCs, collected on the day of the first yellow fever vaccination. These receptor sequences come from a man younger than 30 who received the YFV17D yellow fever vaccine.

The CDR3 sequence: CASSLQGGLNQPQHF. CDR3 in DNA: TGTGCCAGCTCGCTCCAGGGGGGGCTCAATCAGCCCCAGCATTTT. The rearrangement uses TRBV18 and TRBJ1-5; 7 nucleotides line up with TRBD1. The CDR3 loop spans 15 amino acids. V lost 6 bases, J lost 3 bases, and 8 bases stayed unmatched. Looked up from germline, CDR1 is KGHSH and CDR2 is LQKENI.

A few counts support this clonotype. The rearrangement joins TRBV7-2 to TRBJ2-4, with TRBD2 identical over 8 bases. Looked up from germline, CDR1 is SGHTA and CDR2 is FQGNSA. J lost 11 bases, V lost 1 base, and 10 bases had no gene match. The CDR3 has 15 residues. The CDR3 sequence: CASSLEGLVSHLQYF. CDR3 nucleotide sequence: TGTGCCAGCAGCTTAGAGGGACTAGTTTCCCACCTTCAGTACTTC. Based on the CDR3 plus reference TRBV7-2 and TRBJ2-4, the full variable domain is GAGVSQSPSNKVTEKGKDVELRCDPISGHTALYWYRQSLGQGLEFLIYFQGNSAPDKSGLPSDRFSAERTGGSVSTLTIQRTQQEDSAVYLCASSLEGLVSHLQYFGAGTRLSVL.

This chain connects TRBV4-3 to TRBJ2-3, with D perhaps being TRBD1 or TRBD2 (5 bases each). The CDR3 is 16 amino acids. Per germline, CDR1 LGHNA and CDR2 YSLEER. V lost 3 bases and J 2 bases, leaving 15 bases between the germline ends. CDR3 DNA sequence: TGCGCCAGCAGCCACCGAAAACGGGGACCCACAGATACGCAGTATTTT. Protein product: CASSHRKRGPTDTQYF.

This clonotype showed up just a few times. The gene calls are TRBV6-5 and TRBJ2-1; D gene unclear. Trimming pared 4 bases from V and 0 bases from J, leaving 10 bases between. The CDR3 is made up of 15 amino acids. Germline CDR1 MNHEY, CDR2 SVGAGI. CDR3 bases: TGTGCCAGCAGTTCCAAACCTTACTCCTACAATGAGCAGTTCTTC. Its protein is CASSSKPYSYNEQFF.

In this sample, this clonotype turned up many times. V is TRBV7-6 and J is TRBJ1-5; 9 bases agree with TRBD1. Germline V gene sequence: CDR1 SGHVS, CDR2 FNYEAQ. This CDR3 has 14 amino acids. The V and J ends lost 4 bases and 5 bases, in that order; junction bases with no gene match: 3. CDR3 protein: CASSWGQGDQPQHF. The CDR3 bases are TGTGCCAGCAGCTGGGGACAGGGAGATCAGCCCCAGCATTTT.

This clonotype was recorded many times. This chain uses TRBV20-1 with TRBJ1-1; unclear D gene. This CDR3 spans 10 amino acids. The germline V gene has CDR1 DFQATT and CDR2 SNEGSKA (reference sequence). V was clipped by 2 bases and J by 3 bases, with 1 base between them. The CDR3 protein is CSARHTEAFF. The CDR3, as DNA: TGCAGTGCTAGACACACTGAAGCTTTCTTT.

The V and J genes are TRBV18 and TRBJ2-3; TRBD2 matches at 8 bases. V gave up 3 bases and J gave up 2 bases; unmatched junction bases: 7. The CDR3 consists of 16 residues. Looked up from germline, CDR1 is KGHSH and CDR2 is LQKENI. CDR3 nucleotides: TGTGCCAGCTCACCCCCGGGGGGGCCCCCCACAGATACGCAGTATTTT. Its translation is CASSPPGGPPTDTQYF.

The sample holds many counts of this clonotype. The chain joins TRBV10-3 to TRBJ2-5; 7 nucleotides agree with TRBD1. Looked up from germline, CDR1 is ENHRY and CDR2 is SYGVKD. The V segment lost 3 bases and the J segment 3 bases; nucleotides outside the gene matches: 4. The CDR3 is 14 amino acids. The CDR3: CAISEGTAEETQYF. CDR3 nucleotide sequence: TGTGCCATCAGTGAAGGGACAGCGGAAGAGACCCAGTACTTC.

This clonotype appeared many times. The V gene is TRBV4-2, the J gene TRBJ2-7; 7 nucleotides align to TRBD1. CDR1 LGHNA and CDR2 YNFKEQ come from the germline V gene. This CDR3 region has 15 residues. V dropped 1 base and J dropped 6; count of bases not matched to a gene: 9. The CDR3 sequence: CASSQGMRGLGEQYF. The CDR3 DNA sequence: TGTGCCAGCAGCCAAGGAATGAGGGGGCTAGGCGAGCAGTACTTC.

This clonotype was counted ten times or more. This chain links TRBV4-2 with TRBJ2-2; D gene unclear. Germline V CDR1 and CDR2: LGHNA, YNFKEQ. This CDR3 has 11 residues. The V and J ends lost 6 bases and 6 bases respectively, with 5 bases between them. DNA for the CDR3: TGTGCCAGCAGTGAGGCCGGGGAGCTGTTTTTT. It is translated as CASSEAGELFF.

This clonotype was seen repeatedly, ten times or more. The chain links TRBV6-5 to TRBJ2-2; D is ambiguous. CDR1 and CDR2 (germline): MNHEY, SVGAGI. Between the trimmed V and J ends, which lost 4 bases and 1 base, there was a span of 4 bases. There are 13 residues in the CDR3. CDR3 sequence (DNA): TGTGCCAGCAGTTTCAGGAACACCGGGGAGCTGTTTTTT. Residues: CASSFRNTGELFF.

This clonotype was counted a few times. This chain joins TRBV6-2 or TRBV6-3 and TRBJ1-1; no reliable D call. Germline-derived CDR1 and CDR2 are MNHEY and SVGEGT. The CDR3 spans 13 residues. Trimming pared 3 bases from V and 0 bases from J, leaving 5 bases between. CDR3 coding DNA: TGTGCCAGCAGTTATATCCTGAACACTGAAGCTTTCTTT. This gives the protein CASSYILNTEAFF.

In this sample, this clonotype turned up a few times. The chain couples TRBV5-1 to TRBJ2-5, with 8 bases that match TRBD1. Germline CDR1 reads SGHRS; CDR2 reads YFSETQ. The CDR3 length is 16 residues. V shed 5 bases and J 0 bases; nucleotides not matched to a gene: 9. CDR3 in DNA: TGCGCCAGCAGGTATCGGACAGGGTGGTACCAAGAGACCCAGTACTTC. Amino acid sequence: CASRYRTGWYQETQYF.

In its sample, this clonotype was seen a few times. The chain joins TRBV19 to TRBJ2-2, with 12 bases fitting TRBD2. This CDR3 is 18 amino acids long. The germline V gene has CDR1 LNHDA and CDR2 SQIVND (reference sequence). V shed 7 bases and J 4 bases; nucleotides not matched to a gene: 13. CDR3 in DNA: TGTGCCAGTACCAAGGGGCTAGCGGGGGGGCGTGTCACCGGGGAGCTGTTTTTT. Its protein product is CASTKGLAGGRVTGELFF.

The table lists this clonotype with many counts. The V and J genes are TRBV6-5 and TRBJ2-3, with no clear D. CDR1 and CDR2 from the germline V gene are MNHEY and SVGAGI. V lost 2 bases to trimming and J lost 0 bases, with 9 bases between them. CDR3 length: 15 residues. As DNA, the CDR3 is TGTGCCAGCAGTTACGGTTACAGAAGCACAGATACGCAGTATTTT. It is translated as CASSYGYRSTDTQYF.

This clonotype was recorded at least ten times. The rearrangement links TRBV7-9 to TRBJ2-1; 13 bases align to TRBD2. Germline lookup yields CDR1 SEHNR and CDR2 FQNEAQ (reference sequence). The CDR3 has 16 residues. V lost 1 base and J lost 15; bases outside the gene matches: 12. The CDR3 here is CASSLVGTSGAQEGFF. DNA for the CDR3: TGTGCCAGCAGCTTAGTCGGGACTAGCGGGGCTCAGGAGGGGTTCTTC.

The J gene is TRBJ1-1, the V gene TRBV20-1; TRBD1 agrees at 7 bases. Germline values: CDR1 DFQATT, CDR2 SNEGSKA (reference sequence). Losses at the gene ends were 2 bases for V and 10 bases for J; bases not matched to a gene: 7. This CDR3 has 12 amino acids. The CDR3 DNA reads as TGCAGTGCTAGAAAGAACAGGGGTCCAGCTTTCTTT. Protein sequence: CSARKNRGPAFF.

This clonotype was picked up many times. The rearrangement uses TRBV27 and TRBJ1-5; 7 bases agree with TRBD1. The length of the CDR3 is 18 residues. The V gene's germline CDR1 is MNHEY and CDR2 SMNVEV (reference sequence). The V and J ends lost 0 bases and 2 bases, in that order; junction bases with no gene match: 10. The CDR3 loop reads CASSLSARGHFGNQPQHF. In DNA form, the CDR3 reads TGTGCCAGCAGTTTATCCGCTAGGGGGCATTTCGGCAATCAGCCCCAGCATTTT.